This T cell receptor beta chain was sequenced for a study of cytomegalovirus exposure and HLA in healthy donors. Broader study findings: The authors enumerated 150 to 200 TCR beta chains as linked to cytomegalovirus.

Worth noting for this clone: Its matching antigen is unknown.

The study ran its PCR with 60 Vbeta and 13 Jbeta primers. Sequenced by immunoSEQ multiplex PCR; TCRdb stores in-frame clones only, minus some. Among some 130,000 clones listed, around 85% were seen once. This sequence was found in a woman in her twenties or thirties in good health and CMV-seropositive. The sequenced sample consisted of PBMCs.

The CDR3 DNA reads as TGCGCCAGCAGCCCCCCCTTGGGGAGCAACGAAGGGGATACGCAGTATTTT. Its protein is CASSPPLGSNEGDTQYF. This chain joins TRBV4-1 and TRBJ2-3, with D maybe TRBD2 (5 bases). The CDR3 contains 17 residues. Germline V gene data show CDR1 as MGHRA and CDR2 as YSYEKL. V was shortened by 4 bases and J by 6 bases, with 23 bases between the two germline ends.